This T cell receptor beta chain is drawn from a study of T cells in Graves' hyperthyroidism and ophthalmopathy. Study conclusions and caveats: Blood shared most expanded thyroid clonotypes above 0.001. From stable hyperthyroidism, ophthalmopathy was separated by a 13 V-J model. Model predictions of ophthalmopathy came a median 6.5 months before onset.

This clonotype was counted ten times or more. Antigen unknown. Clinical symptoms, serum thyroxine, TRAb, thyroid ultrasound and orbital computed tomography established diagnosis. Amplification targeted TCR beta CDR3 regions from RNA transcripts. Researchers ran a first-round RT-PCR on the TCR CDR3 using the HTBI primer set. TCRdb itself ran the multiplex PCR reads through MiXCR, one entry per CDR3 protein. There are approximately 510,000 distinct CDR3 sequences in the sample; 40% to 55% occur only once, and around two fifths lies in the top ten. The V segment lost 2 bases and the J segment 8 bases; nucleotides outside the gene matches: 6. The V gene's germline CDR1 is SGDLS and CDR2 YYNGEE. The CDR3 has 14 residues.

This rearrangement joins TRBV9 to TRBJ1-4; the match to TRBD1 covers 7 bases. This TCR was recovered from an adult woman with Graves' disease, either hyperthyroidism or ophthalmopathy (not recorded which). The source material was peripheral blood or thyroid tissue (not recorded which). The CDR3 DNA is TGTGCCAGCAGCGTGACAGGGAATGGCGAAAAACTGTTTTTT. Amino acids: CASSVTGNGEKLFF.